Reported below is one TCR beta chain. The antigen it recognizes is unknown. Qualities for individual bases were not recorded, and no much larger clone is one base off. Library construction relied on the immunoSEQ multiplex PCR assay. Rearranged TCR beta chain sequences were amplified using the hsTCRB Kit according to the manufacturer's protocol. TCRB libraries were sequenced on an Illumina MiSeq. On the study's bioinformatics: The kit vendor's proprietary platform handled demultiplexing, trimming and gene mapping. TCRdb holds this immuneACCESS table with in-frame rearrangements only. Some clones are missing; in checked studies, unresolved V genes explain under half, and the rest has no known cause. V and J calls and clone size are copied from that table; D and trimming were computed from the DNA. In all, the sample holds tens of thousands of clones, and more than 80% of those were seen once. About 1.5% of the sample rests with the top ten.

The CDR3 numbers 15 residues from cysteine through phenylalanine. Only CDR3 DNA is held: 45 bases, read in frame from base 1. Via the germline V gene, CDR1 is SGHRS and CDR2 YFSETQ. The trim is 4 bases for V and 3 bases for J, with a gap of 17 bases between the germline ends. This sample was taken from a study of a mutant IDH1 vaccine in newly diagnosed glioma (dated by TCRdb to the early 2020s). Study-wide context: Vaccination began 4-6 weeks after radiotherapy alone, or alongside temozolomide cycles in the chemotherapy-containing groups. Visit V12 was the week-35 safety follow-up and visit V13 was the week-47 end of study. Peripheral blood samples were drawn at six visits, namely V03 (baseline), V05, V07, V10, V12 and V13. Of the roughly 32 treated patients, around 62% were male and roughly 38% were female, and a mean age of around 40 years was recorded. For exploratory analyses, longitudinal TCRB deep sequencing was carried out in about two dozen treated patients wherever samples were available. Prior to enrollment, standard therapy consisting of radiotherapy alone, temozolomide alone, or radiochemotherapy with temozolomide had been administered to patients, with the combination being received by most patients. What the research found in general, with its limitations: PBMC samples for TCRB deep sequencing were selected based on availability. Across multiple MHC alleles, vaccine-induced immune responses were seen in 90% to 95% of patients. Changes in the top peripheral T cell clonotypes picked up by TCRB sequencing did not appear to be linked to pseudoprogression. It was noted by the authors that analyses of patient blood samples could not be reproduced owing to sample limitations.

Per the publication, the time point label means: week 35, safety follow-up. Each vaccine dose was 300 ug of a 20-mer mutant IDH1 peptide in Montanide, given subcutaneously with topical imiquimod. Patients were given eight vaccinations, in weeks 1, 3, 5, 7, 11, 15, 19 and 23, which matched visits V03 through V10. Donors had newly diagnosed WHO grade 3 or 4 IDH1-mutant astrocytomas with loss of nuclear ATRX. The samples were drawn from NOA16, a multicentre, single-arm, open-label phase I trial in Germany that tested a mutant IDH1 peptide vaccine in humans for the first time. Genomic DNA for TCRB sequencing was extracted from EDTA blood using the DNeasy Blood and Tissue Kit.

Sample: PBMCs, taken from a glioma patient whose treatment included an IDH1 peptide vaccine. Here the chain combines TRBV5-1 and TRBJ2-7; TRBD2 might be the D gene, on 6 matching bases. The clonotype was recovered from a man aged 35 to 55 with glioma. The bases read TGCGCCAGCAGCCAAGGGAACGGGAGAAACTACGAGCAGTACTTC. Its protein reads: CASSQGNGRNYEQYF.